This is a list of T cell receptor beta chains from one sample in a study of T cell repertoires in ileal Crohn's disease. Sequencing used immunoSEQ multiplex PCR; TCRdb keeps in-frame clones, though not all of them. In the table there are 1,500 to 2,000 clones, 75% to 90% of which are singletons. Input material: ileal tissue. The receptors stem from an adult with Crohn's disease. Each CDR3 is given with its conserved first and last residue. The order of the fields is J gene, D gene, V gene, clone size, CDR3 DNA, CDR3 protein. A D gene is named only where the DNA matches it firmly. The size entry is marked missing in some rows and otherwise reads once, few, many or a size class.

j_gene: TRBJ2-2; d_gene: NA; v_gene: TRBV5-4; abundance: once; CDR3nt: TGTGCCAGCAGCTTCAGGGGTACCGGGGAGCTGTTTTTT; CDR3aa: CASSFRGTGELFF
j_gene: TRBJ2-7; d_gene: NA; v_gene: TRBV6-5; abundance: NA; CDR3nt: TGTGCCAGCAGTTACAGTCAGGGCTACGAGCAGTACTTC; CDR3aa: CASSYSQGYEQYF
j_gene: TRBJ2-7; d_gene: NA; v_gene: TRBV6-6; abundance: few; CDR3nt: TGTGCCAGCCACCCGCTGTCCTCCGGAACGGCGCAGTACTTC; CDR3aa: CASHPLSSGTAQYF
j_gene: TRBJ1-3; d_gene: TRBD1; v_gene: TRBV5-1; abundance: NA; CDR3nt: TGCGCCAGCAGGCCCACAGGGGGCCTCGGAAACACCATATATTTT; CDR3aa: CASRPTGGLGNTIYF
j_gene: TRBJ2-1; d_gene: TRBD2; v_gene: TRBV11-2; abundance: NA; CDR3nt: TGTGCCAGCAGCTCCGGGAACTTAGCGGGATCGCAGTTCTTC; CDR3aa: CASSSGNLAGSQFF
j_gene: TRBJ2-2; d_gene: NA; v_gene: TRBV11-3; abundance: NA; CDR3nt: TGTGCCAGCAGCTCCTACACCGGGGAGCTGTTTTTT; CDR3aa: CASSSYTGELFF
j_gene: TRBJ2-2; d_gene: TRBD2; v_gene: TRBV4-1; abundance: once; CDR3nt: TGCGCCAGCAGCTACAGCGGGGGTTCGAACACCGGGGAGCTGTTTTTT; CDR3aa: CASSYSGGSNTGELFF
j_gene: TRBJ2-3; d_gene: NA; v_gene: TRBV5-4; abundance: NA; CDR3nt: TGTGCCAGCAGCCTGTATTGGATAGGCGGGAGCACAGATACGCAGTATTTT; CDR3aa: CASSLYWIGGSTDTQYF
j_gene: TRBJ2-1; d_gene: TRBD2; v_gene: TRBV2; abundance: NA; CDR3nt: TGTGCCAGCAGTGTGTCTAGCGGGAGTGATGAGCAGTTCTTC; CDR3aa: CASSVSSGSDEQFF
j_gene: TRBJ1-4; d_gene: NA; v_gene: TRBV25-1; abundance: NA; CDR3nt: TGTGCCAGCGGATGGGGGGTCGAAAAACTGTTTTTT; CDR3aa: CASGWGVEKLFF
j_gene: TRBJ2-1; d_gene: TRBD1; v_gene: TRBV7-6; abundance: NA; CDR3nt: TGTGCCAGCAGCTCCCAGCCCGAGTCTACAGGGGGCTACAATGAGCAGTTCTTC; CDR3aa: CASSSQPESTGGYNEQFF
j_gene: TRBJ2-1; d_gene: TRBD1; v_gene: TRBV29-1; abundance: once; CDR3nt: TGCAGCGCCCCCGGGACAGGCTTATACAATGAGCAGTTCTTC; CDR3aa: CSAPGTGLYNEQFF
j_gene: TRBJ1-2; d_gene: TRBD1; v_gene: TRBV19; abundance: NA; CDR3nt: TGTGCCAGTAGTGCGGGGACAGGGGGCAGCTATGGCTACACCTTC; CDR3aa: CASSAGTGGSYGYTF
j_gene: TRBJ2-1; d_gene: TRBD2; v_gene: TRBV7-3; abundance: NA; CDR3nt: TGTGCCAGCAGCTTGGGACTAGCGGTATACAATGAGCAGTTCTTC; CDR3aa: CASSLGLAVYNEQFF
j_gene: TRBJ2-7; d_gene: NA; v_gene: TRBV28; abundance: NA; CDR3nt: TGTGCCAGCCGGGGTACAGACCGCTACGAGCAGTACTTC; CDR3aa: CASRGTDRYEQYF
j_gene: TRBJ1-4; d_gene: NA; v_gene: TRBV28; abundance: NA; CDR3nt: TGTGCCAGCAGTGGGGCGCTGGCTAATGAAAAACTGTTTTTT; CDR3aa: CASSGALANEKLFF
j_gene: TRBJ1-1; d_gene: NA; v_gene: TRBV21-1; abundance: NA; CDR3nt: TGTGCCAGCAACTCCGACAGGGGGATGCTCATGAACACTGAAGCTTTCTTT; CDR3aa: CASNSDRGMLMNTEAFF
j_gene: TRBJ1-1; d_gene: NA; v_gene: TRBV9; abundance: NA; CDR3nt: TGTGCCAGCAGCGTAGTAAATGGATTGAACACTGAAGCTTTCTTT; CDR3aa: CASSVVNGLNTEAFF
j_gene: TRBJ2-1; d_gene: TRBD2; v_gene: TRBV5-6; abundance: NA; CDR3nt: TGTGCCAGCAGCTTGGTGGGACTAGCGGAGAACAATGAGCAGTTCTTC; CDR3aa: CASSLVGLAENNEQFF
j_gene: TRBJ2-1; d_gene: TRBD2; v_gene: TRBV19; abundance: NA; CDR3nt: TGTGCCAGTAGTGGGGAAAGCGGGAGGGGGATCTTC; CDR3aa: CASSGESGRGIF
j_gene: TRBJ1-4; d_gene: NA; v_gene: TRBV2; abundance: NA; CDR3nt: TGTGCCAGCAGTCCGACAGTCCGAAATGGGGAAAAACTGTTTTTT; CDR3aa: CASSPTVRNGEKLFF
j_gene: TRBJ1-1; d_gene: NA; v_gene: TRBV6-5; abundance: NA; CDR3nt: TGTGCCAGCAGTTACTTGGGGGTGAGAGTGAACACTGAAGCTTTCTTT; CDR3aa: CASSYLGVRVNTEAFF
j_gene: TRBJ2-3; d_gene: NA; v_gene: TRBV7-6; abundance: once; CDR3nt: TGTGCCAGCAGCTTCCAGGGGGAGGGTACGCAGTATTTT; CDR3aa: CASSFQGEGTQYF
j_gene: TRBJ2-5; d_gene: NA; v_gene: TRBV19; abundance: NA; CDR3nt: TGTGCCAGTAGTATTGCAGGGCGGACCCAGTACTTC; CDR3aa: CASSIAGRTQYF
j_gene: TRBJ2-3; d_gene: TRBD2; v_gene: TRBV6-4; abundance: NA; CDR3nt: TGTGCCAGCAGTGCGGGATTAGCGGGAGGGCCAGATACGCAGTATTTT; CDR3aa: CASSAGLAGGPDTQYF
j_gene: TRBJ1-2; d_gene: NA; v_gene: TRBV5-4; abundance: few; CDR3nt: TGTGCCAGCAGCTTGCCCCTTCATGACAGCCACGGCTACACCTTC; CDR3aa: CASSLPLHDSHGYTF
j_gene: TRBJ1-2; d_gene: TRBD1; v_gene: TRBV10-3; abundance: NA; CDR3nt: TGTGCCATCAGTGAGACCGACAGGGGAGACTATGGCTACACCTTC; CDR3aa: CAISETDRGDYGYTF
j_gene: TRBJ2-3; d_gene: TRBD2; v_gene: TRBV6-4; abundance: NA; CDR3nt: TGTGCCAGCAGTCTTACTAGCGGCAACACAGATACGCAGTATTTT; CDR3aa: CASSLTSGNTDTQYF
j_gene: TRBJ1-3; d_gene: NA; v_gene: TRBV5-1; abundance: NA; CDR3nt: TGCGCCAGCAGCTTGCCTGGAGACACCATATATTTT; CDR3aa: CASSLPGDTIYF
j_gene: TRBJ2-2; d_gene: NA; v_gene: TRBV6-1; abundance: few; CDR3nt: TGTGCCAGCAGTGAAGCGGTAGCGGCGAACACCGGGGAGCTGTTTTTT; CDR3aa: CASSEAVAANTGELFF
j_gene: TRBJ1-2; d_gene: NA; v_gene: TRBV14; abundance: large; CDR3nt: TGTGCCAGCAGCGGAGATAACTATGGCTACACCTTC; CDR3aa: CASSGDNYGYTF
j_gene: TRBJ1-4; d_gene: NA; v_gene: TRBV28; abundance: NA; CDR3nt: TGTGCCAGCAGTCCTTCGGGGGGTTATGGGAAACTGTTTTTT; CDR3aa: CASSPSGGYGKLFF
j_gene: TRBJ2-7; d_gene: NA; v_gene: TRBV9; abundance: NA; CDR3nt: TGTGCCAGCAGCGCAAACACAGCCTACGAGCAGTACTTC; CDR3aa: CASSANTAYEQYF
j_gene: TRBJ2-7; d_gene: TRBD1; v_gene: TRBV4-3; abundance: NA; CDR3nt: TGCGCCAGCAGCCAAGAGAGGCAGGGGGCCTACGAGCAGTACTTC; CDR3aa: CASSQERQGAYEQYF
j_gene: TRBJ1-1; d_gene: NA; v_gene: TRBV18; abundance: NA; CDR3nt: TGTGCCAGCTCACCTGGACGGGGGAACACTGAAGCTTTCTTT; CDR3aa: CASSPGRGNTEAFF
j_gene: TRBJ1-5; d_gene: TRBD1; v_gene: TRBV25-1; abundance: NA; CDR3nt: TGTGCCAGCAGTGAGACCGGACAGGGCAATCAGCCCCAGCATTTT; CDR3aa: CASSETGQGNQPQHF
j_gene: TRBJ1-5; d_gene: NA; v_gene: TRBV28; abundance: NA; CDR3nt: TGTGCCAGCAGTTTAGGGATAGGGATGGGTCAGCCCCAGCATTTT; CDR3aa: CASSLGIGMGQPQHF
j_gene: TRBJ1-2; d_gene: NA; v_gene: TRBV4-1; abundance: NA; CDR3nt: TGCGCCAGCAGCCAAGATCGAACCACTATGAGGTACTATGGCTACACCTTC; CDR3aa: CASSQDRTTMRYYGYTF
j_gene: TRBJ2-3; d_gene: NA; v_gene: TRBV7-8; abundance: NA; CDR3nt: TGTGCCAGCAGCTTCTTAGCGGAGAGCACAGATACGCAGTATTTT; CDR3aa: CASSFLAESTDTQYF
j_gene: TRBJ2-1; d_gene: TRBD2; v_gene: TRBV5-5; abundance: NA; CDR3nt: TGTGCCAGCAGCTTCGCTGGGGCTAGCGGCTACAATGAGCAGTTCTTC; CDR3aa: CASSFAGASGYNEQFF
j_gene: TRBJ1-2; d_gene: TRBD1; v_gene: TRBV5-1; abundance: NA; CDR3nt: TGCGCCAGCAGCCCGGGACAGGGGGCTTCTAGGGGCTACACCTTC; CDR3aa: CASSPGQGASRGYTF
j_gene: TRBJ2-5; d_gene: TRBD2; v_gene: TRBV30; abundance: NA; CDR3nt: TGTGCCTGGAGGGGTCGCGGGGGGGGAGAGACCCAGTACTTC; CDR3aa: CAWRGRGGGETQYF
j_gene: TRBJ2-3; d_gene: TRBD2; v_gene: TRBV6-4; abundance: few; CDR3nt: TGTGCCAGCAGTAGCGGGGGCACAGATACGCAGTATTTT; CDR3aa: CASSSGGTDTQYF
j_gene: TRBJ2-5; d_gene: NA; v_gene: TRBV14; abundance: NA; CDR3nt: TGTGCCAGCAGCCAAGATCCTCGGGAGACCCAGTACTTC; CDR3aa: CASSQDPRETQYF
j_gene: TRBJ1-4; d_gene: NA; v_gene: TRBV7-9; abundance: NA; CDR3nt: TGTGCCAGCAGCTTAGCTCTTGCGGGGCGGGGGAATGAAAAACTGTTTTTT; CDR3aa: CASSLALAGRGNEKLFF
j_gene: TRBJ2-2; d_gene: NA; v_gene: TRBV9; abundance: once; CDR3nt: TGTGCCAGCAGTCGGGAGCTTCCCTACGGGGAGCTGTTTTTT; CDR3aa: CASSRELPYGELFF
j_gene: TRBJ2-3; d_gene: NA; v_gene: TRBV7-2; abundance: NA; CDR3nt: TGTGCCAGCAGCTTTCCCGTCGGACACGCTACGCAGTATTTT; CDR3aa: CASSFPVGHATQYF
j_gene: TRBJ1-1; d_gene: NA; v_gene: TRBV28; abundance: NA; CDR3nt: TGTGCCAGCAGTCTTACAAGGAGCAACACTGAAGCTTTCTTT; CDR3aa: CASSLTRSNTEAFF
j_gene: TRBJ1-1; d_gene: NA; v_gene: TRBV19; abundance: NA; CDR3nt: TGTGCCAGTAGCCCCGATAACAACAGGAAAACTGAAGCTTTCTTT; CDR3aa: CASSPDNNRKTEAFF
j_gene: TRBJ1-1; d_gene: NA; v_gene: TRBV29-1; abundance: NA; CDR3nt: TGCAGCGGCTACCAGACAGGACAGAACACTGAAGCTTTCTTT; CDR3aa: CSGYQTGQNTEAFF
j_gene: TRBJ2-3; d_gene: TRBD1; v_gene: TRBV6-4; abundance: NA; CDR3nt: TGTGCCAGCAGCATGGGGACAGCTAGCACAGATACGCAGTATTTT; CDR3aa: CASSMGTASTDTQYF
j_gene: TRBJ1-2; d_gene: NA; v_gene: TRBV11-2; abundance: NA; CDR3nt: TGTGCCAGCAGCTTAGTGGTTGGCTACACCTTC; CDR3aa: CASSLVVGYTF
j_gene: TRBJ1-3; d_gene: NA; v_gene: TRBV4-2; abundance: NA; CDR3nt: TGTGCCAGCCGCGGCGTCGGGGGGGAAGAGTACACCATATATTTT; CDR3aa: CASRGVGGEEYTIYF
j_gene: TRBJ1-5; d_gene: TRBD1; v_gene: TRBV19; abundance: NA; CDR3nt: TGTGCCAGTAGTTCTCCGGGACAGGGGATTGGTAGCAATCAGCCCCAGCATTTT; CDR3aa: CASSSPGQGIGSNQPQHF
j_gene: TRBJ2-5; d_gene: NA; v_gene: TRBV5-5; abundance: NA; CDR3nt: TGTGCCAGCAGCTTGCGTGGGACCGCCTGGGGTGAGACCCAGTACTTC; CDR3aa: CASSLRGTAWGETQYF
j_gene: TRBJ2-7; d_gene: TRBD1; v_gene: TRBV6-4; abundance: NA; CDR3nt: TGTGCCAGCAGTGGATTACAGGGGAGACACAGCTCCTACGAGCAGTACTTC; CDR3aa: CASSGLQGRHSSYEQYF